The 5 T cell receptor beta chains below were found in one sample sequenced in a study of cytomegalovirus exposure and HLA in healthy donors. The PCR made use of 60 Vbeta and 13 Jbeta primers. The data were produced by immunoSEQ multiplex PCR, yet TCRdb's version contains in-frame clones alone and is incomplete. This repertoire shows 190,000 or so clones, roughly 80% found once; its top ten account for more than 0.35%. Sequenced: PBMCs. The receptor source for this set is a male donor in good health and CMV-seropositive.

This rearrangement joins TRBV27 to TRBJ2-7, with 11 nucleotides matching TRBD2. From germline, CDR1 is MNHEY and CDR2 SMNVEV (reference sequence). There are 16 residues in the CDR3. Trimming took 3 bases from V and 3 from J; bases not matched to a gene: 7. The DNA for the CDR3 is TGTGCCAGCAGTTTTCATCGACTAGCGGGGCTCTACGAGCAGTACTTC. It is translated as CASSFHRLAGLYEQYF.

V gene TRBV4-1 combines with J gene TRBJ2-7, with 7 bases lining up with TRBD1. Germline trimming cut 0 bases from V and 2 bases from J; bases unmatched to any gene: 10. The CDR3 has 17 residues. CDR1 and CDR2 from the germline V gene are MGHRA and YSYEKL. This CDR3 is CASSQEVRDSVAYEQYF. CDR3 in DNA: TGCGCCAGCAGCCAAGAAGTTCGGGACAGCGTTGCCTACGAGCAGTACTTC.

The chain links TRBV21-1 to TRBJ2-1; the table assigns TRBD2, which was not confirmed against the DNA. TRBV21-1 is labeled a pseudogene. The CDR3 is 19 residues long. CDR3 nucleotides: TGTGCCAGCACCCCCGTGGCGGGGTTTTCATGGAGCTCCTACAATGAGCAGTTCTTC. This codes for CASTPVAGFSWSSYNEQFF.

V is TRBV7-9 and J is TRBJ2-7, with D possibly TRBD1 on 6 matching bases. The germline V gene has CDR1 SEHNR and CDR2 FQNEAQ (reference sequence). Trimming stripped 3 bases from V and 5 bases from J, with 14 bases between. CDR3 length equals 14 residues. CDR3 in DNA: TGTGCCAGCAGCTTGAACAGGGTTAGGGACGAGCAGTACTTC. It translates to CASSLNRVRDEQYF.

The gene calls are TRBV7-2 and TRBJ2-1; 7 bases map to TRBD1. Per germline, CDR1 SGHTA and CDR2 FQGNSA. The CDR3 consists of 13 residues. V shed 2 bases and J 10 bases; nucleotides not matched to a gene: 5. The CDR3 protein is CASSLNRGGEQFF. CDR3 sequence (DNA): TGTGCCAGCAGCTTAAACAGGGGTGGCGAGCAGTTCTTC.